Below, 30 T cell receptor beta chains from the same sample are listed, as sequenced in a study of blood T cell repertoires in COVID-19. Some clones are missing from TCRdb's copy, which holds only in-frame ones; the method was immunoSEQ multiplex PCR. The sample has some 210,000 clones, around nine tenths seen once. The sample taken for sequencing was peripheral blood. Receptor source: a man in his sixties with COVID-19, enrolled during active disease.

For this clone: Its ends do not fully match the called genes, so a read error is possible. The CDR3 is CRVAGEGLGEQYF. CDR3 DNA: TGCCGGGTGGCGGGAGAAGGTCTAGGCGAGCAGTACTTC. V gene TRBV28 combines with J gene TRBJ2-7; the match to TRBD2 covers 7 bases. The CDR3 sequence is 13 residues long. Germline values: CDR1 MDHEN, CDR2 SYDVKM.

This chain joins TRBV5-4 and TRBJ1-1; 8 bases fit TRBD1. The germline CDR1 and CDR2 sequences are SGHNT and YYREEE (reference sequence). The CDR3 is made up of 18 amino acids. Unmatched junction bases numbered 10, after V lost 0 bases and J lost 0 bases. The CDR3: CASSLVRRGPNVNTEAFF. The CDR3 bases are TGTGCCAGCAGCTTGGTTCGCAGGGGGCCCAACGTGAACACTGAAGCTTTCTTT.

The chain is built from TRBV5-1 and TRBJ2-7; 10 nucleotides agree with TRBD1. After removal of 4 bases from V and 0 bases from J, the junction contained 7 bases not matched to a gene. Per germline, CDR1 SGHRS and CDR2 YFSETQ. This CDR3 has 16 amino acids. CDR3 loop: CASSLTDRGTSYEQYF. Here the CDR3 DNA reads TGCGCCAGCAGCCTGACGGACAGGGGGACCTCCTACGAGCAGTACTTC.

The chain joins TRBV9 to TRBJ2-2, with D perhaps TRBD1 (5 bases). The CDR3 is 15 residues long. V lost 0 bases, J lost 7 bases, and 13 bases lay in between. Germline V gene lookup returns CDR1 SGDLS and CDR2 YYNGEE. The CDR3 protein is CASSVEGSIVGELFF. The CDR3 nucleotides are TGTGCCAGCAGCGTAGAGGGGTCGATCGTCGGGGAGCTGTTTTTT.

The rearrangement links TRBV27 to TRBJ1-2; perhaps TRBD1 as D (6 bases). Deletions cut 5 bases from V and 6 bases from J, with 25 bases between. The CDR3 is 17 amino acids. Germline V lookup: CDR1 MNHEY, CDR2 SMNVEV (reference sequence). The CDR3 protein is CASSPLDSGNPRHGYTF. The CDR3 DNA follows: TGTGCCAGCAGTCCCTTGGACAGCGGAAACCCACGACATGGCTACACCTTC.

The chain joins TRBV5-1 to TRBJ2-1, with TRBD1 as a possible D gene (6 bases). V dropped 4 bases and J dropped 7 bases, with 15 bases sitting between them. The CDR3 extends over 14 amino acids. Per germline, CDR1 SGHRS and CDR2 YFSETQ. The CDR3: CASSGDGGKNEQFF. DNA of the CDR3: TGCGCCAGCAGCGGGGATGGGGGCAAGAATGAGCAGTTCTTC.

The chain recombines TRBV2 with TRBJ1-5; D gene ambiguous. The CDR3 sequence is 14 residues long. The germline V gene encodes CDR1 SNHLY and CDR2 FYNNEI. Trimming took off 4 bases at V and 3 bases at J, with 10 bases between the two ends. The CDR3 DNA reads TGTGCCAGCAGTGTAAGGAGGGCCAATCAGCCCCAGCATTTT. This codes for CASSVRRANQPQHF.

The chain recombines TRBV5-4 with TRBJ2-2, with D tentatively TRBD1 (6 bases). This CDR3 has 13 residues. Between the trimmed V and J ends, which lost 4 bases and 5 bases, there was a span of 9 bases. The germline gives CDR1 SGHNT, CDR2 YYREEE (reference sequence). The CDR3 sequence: CASSIDRTGELFF. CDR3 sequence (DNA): TGTGCCAGCAGCATCGACAGGACCGGGGAGCTGTTTTTT.

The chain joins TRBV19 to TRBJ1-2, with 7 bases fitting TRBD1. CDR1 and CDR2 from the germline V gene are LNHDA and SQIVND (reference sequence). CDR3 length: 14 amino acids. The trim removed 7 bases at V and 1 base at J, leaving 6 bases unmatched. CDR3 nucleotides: TGTGCCAGTACCCAGGACAGGATTAACTATGGCTACACCTTC. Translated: CASTQDRINYGYTF.

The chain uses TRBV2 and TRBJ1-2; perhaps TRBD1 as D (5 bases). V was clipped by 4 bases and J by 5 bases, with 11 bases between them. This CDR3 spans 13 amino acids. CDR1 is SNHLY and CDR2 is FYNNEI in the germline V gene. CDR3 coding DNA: TGTGCCAGCAGTGTGGACACTTCATATGGCTACACCTTC. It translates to CASSVDTSYGYTF.

DNA of the CDR3: TGTGCCAGCATGAGAAGACAGGGGGCGAGGGGGACTGAAGCTTTCTTT. Residues: CASMRRQGARGTEAFF. The chain combines TRBV2 with TRBJ1-1, with 10 nucleotides matching TRBD1. V trimming: 7 bases; J trimming: 5 bases; junction bases outside the gene matches: 13. CDR1 SNHLY and CDR2 FYNNEI come from the germline V gene. CDR3 length: 16 amino acids.

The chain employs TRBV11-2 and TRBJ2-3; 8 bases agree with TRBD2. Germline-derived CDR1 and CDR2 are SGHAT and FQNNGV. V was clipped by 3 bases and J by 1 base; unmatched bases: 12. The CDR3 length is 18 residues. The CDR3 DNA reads TGTGCCAGCAGCTTCAGTTATAGCGGGGTTGCGGGCACAGATACGCAGTATTTT. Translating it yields CASSFSYSGVAGTDTQYF.

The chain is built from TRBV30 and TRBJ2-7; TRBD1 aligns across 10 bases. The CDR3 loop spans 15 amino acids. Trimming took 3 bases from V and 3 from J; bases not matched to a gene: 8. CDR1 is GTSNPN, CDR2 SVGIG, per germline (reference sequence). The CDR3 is CAWSEYGTGVYEQYF. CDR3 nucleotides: TGTGCCTGGAGCGAGTACGGGACAGGGGTCTACGAGCAGTACTTC.

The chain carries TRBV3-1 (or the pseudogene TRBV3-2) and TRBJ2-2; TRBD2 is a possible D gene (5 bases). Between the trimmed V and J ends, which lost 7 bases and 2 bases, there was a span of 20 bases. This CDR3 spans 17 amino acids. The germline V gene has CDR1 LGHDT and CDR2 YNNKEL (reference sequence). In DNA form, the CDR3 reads TGTGCCAGCACTCTCCTGGGAGTGTCCACCAACACCGGGGAGCTGTTTTTT. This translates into CASTLLGVSTNTGELFF.

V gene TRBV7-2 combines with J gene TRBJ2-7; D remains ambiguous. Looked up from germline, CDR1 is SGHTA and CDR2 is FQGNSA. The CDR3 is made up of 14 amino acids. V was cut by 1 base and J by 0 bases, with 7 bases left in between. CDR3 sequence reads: CASSLGRSSYEQYF. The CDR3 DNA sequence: TGTGCCAGCAGCTTAGGGCGGAGCTCCTACGAGCAGTACTTC.

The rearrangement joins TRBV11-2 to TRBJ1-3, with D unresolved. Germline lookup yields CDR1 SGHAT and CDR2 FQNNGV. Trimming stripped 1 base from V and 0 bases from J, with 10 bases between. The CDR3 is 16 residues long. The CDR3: CASSLAPGSSGNTIYF. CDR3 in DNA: TGTGCCAGCAGCTTAGCTCCGGGATCCTCTGGAAACACCATATATTTT.

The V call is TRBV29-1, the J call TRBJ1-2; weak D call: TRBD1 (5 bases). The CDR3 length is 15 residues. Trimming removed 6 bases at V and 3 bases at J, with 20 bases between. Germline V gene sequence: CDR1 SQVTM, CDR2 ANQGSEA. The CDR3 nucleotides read TGCAGCGTGGGGGGTATGTCAGCCCACCACTATGGCTACACCTTC. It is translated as CSVGGMSAHHYGYTF.

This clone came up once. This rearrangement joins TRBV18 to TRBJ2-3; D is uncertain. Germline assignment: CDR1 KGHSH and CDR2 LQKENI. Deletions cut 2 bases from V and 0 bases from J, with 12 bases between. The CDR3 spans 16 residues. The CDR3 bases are TGTGCCAGCTCACCATCTTCCTCGCGAAGCACAGATACGCAGTATTTT. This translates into CASSPSSSRSTDTQYF.

The CDR3, as DNA: TGTGCCAGCTCATTAGCCGGGACAGCGAACACTGAAGCTTTCTTT. Residues: CASSLAGTANTEAFF. The rearrangement joins TRBV18 to TRBJ1-1; 7 bases line up with TRBD1. Per germline, CDR1 KGHSH and CDR2 LQKENI. V gave up 5 bases and J gave up 1 base; unmatched junction bases: 7. The CDR3 is 15 residues long.

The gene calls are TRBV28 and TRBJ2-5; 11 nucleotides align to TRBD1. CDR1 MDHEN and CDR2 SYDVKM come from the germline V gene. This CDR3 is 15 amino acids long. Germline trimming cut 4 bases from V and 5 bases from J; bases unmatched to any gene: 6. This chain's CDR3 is CASSWPGQGVETQYF. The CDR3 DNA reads TGTGCCAGCAGTTGGCCGGGACAGGGGGTTGAGACCCAGTACTTC.

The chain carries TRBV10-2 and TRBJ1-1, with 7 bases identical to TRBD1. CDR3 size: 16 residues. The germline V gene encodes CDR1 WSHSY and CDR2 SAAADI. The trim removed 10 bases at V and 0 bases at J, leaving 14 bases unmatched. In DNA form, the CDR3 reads TGCGCCACCCTTCCACGGGACAGAAACCTGAACACTGAAGCTTTCTTT. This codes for CATLPRDRNLNTEAFF.

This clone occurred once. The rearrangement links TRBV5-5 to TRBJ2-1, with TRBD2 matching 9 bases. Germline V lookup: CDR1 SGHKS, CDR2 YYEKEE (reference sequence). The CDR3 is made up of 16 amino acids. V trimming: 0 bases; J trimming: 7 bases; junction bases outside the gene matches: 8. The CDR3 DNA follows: TGTGCCAGCAGCTTGGCGACTAGCGGACCAGAAAATGAGCAGTTCTTC. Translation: CASSLATSGPENEQFF.

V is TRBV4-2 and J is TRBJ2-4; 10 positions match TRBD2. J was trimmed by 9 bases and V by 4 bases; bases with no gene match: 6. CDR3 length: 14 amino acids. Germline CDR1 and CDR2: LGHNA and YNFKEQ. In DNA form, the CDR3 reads TGTGCCAGCAGCCTTCTAGCGGGAGTTGGCATTCAGTACTTC. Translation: CASSLLAGVGIQYF.

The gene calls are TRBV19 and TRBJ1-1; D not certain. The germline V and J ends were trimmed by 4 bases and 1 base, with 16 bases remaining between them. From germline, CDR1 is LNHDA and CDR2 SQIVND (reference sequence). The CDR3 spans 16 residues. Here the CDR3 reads CASSSQSRRRNTEAFF. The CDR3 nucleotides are TGTGCCAGTAGTAGTCAATCGCGGCGGAGGAACACTGAAGCTTTCTTT.

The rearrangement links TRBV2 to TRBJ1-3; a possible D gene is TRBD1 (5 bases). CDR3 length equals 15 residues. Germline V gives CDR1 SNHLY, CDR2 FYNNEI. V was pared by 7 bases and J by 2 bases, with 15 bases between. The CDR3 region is CASIQFQGAGNTIYF. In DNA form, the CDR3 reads TGTGCCAGCATCCAGTTTCAGGGTGCTGGAAACACCATATATTTT.

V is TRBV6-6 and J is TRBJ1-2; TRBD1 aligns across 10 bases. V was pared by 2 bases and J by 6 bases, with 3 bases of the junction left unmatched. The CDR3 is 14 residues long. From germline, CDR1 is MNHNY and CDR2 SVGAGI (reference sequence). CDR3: CASSYPTGGDGYTF. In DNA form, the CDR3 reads TGTGCCAGCAGTTACCCGACAGGGGGCGATGGCTACACCTTC.

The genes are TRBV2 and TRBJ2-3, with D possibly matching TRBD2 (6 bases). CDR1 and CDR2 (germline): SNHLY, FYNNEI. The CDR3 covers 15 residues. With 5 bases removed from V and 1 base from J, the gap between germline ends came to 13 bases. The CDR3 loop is CASSTQGGGTDTQYF. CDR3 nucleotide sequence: TGTGCCAGCAGTACCCAGGGCGGGGGCACAGATACGCAGTATTTT.

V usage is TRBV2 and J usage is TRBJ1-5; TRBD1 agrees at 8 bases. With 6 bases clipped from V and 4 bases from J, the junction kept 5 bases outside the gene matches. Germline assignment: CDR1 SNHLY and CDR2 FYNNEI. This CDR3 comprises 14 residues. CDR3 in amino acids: CASSRTGRNQPQHF. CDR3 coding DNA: TGTGCCAGCAGCCGGACAGGGAGGAATCAGCCCCAGCATTTT.

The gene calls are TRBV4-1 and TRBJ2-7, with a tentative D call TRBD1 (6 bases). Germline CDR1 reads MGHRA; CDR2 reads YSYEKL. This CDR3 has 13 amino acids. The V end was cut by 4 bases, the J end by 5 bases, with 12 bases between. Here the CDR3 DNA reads TGCGCCAGCAGCCTCCGACAGGTAGACGAGCAGTACTTC. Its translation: CASSLRQVDEQYF.

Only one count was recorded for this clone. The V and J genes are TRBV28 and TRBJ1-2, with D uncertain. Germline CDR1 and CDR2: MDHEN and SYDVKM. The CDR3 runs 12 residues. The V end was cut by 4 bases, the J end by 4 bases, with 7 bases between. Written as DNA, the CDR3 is TGTGCCAGCAGTTCCGGGGTCTATGGCTACACCTTC. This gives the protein CASSSGVYGYTF.